The source of this T cell receptor beta chain is a study of blood T cells in healthy people across ages. Overall study findings and caveats: There were more naive CD4+ cells and higher diversity in long-lived donors than in aged donors. Naive and antigen-experienced cells were not separated, limiting conclusive comparison.

The germline CDR1 and CDR2 sequences are SGDLS and YYNGEE. V lost 0 bases to trimming and J lost 3 bases; unmatched junction nucleotides: 3. The CDR3 totals 17 residues. This clonotype was counted ten times or more. The antigen remains undetermined. The second PCR ran about 6 to 11 cycles with a sample-barcoded 5' primer and J-beta primers. Through a template-switch adaptor with 12 random nucleotides, each cDNA molecule received a tag. In TCRdb, the 5' RACE reads were re-called with MiXCR into one record per CDR3 protein. The sample contains around 900,000 distinct CDR3 sequences, about 28% of which appear only once.

This rearrangement joins TRBV9 to TRBJ2-1; 13 bases fit TRBD2. Source material: blood. The TCR was taken from a woman at least 80 years old in good health. Written as DNA, the CDR3 is TGTGCCAGCAGCGTAGAGGGACTAGCGGGGCTCTACAATGAGCAGTTCTTC. This encodes CASSVEGLAGLYNEQFF.